The TCR beta chain described here comes from a study of T-cell reconstitution after alpha-beta-depleted transplantation in children. Notes on this clonotype: What it binds is unknown.

Unique molecular identifiers tagged the TCRbeta library. TCRdb reanalysed the PCR reads using MiXCR and keeps one entry per CDR3 protein. This sample has 780,000 or so distinct CDR3 sequences, with 16% found just once. From germline, CDR1 is PRHDT and CDR2 FYEKMQ (reference sequence). V lost 5 bases and J lost 5, with 22 bases in between. The CDR3 is 16 amino acids. Findings of the study overall: After one year, T-cell counts and TCRbeta diversity mostly came from new T cells. The origin of alpha-beta T cells about two months after transplant was reportedly several hundred expanded graft clones. Some patients owed their high day-60 TCRbeta diversity to surviving recipient T cells and thymic progenitors.

Sequenced here: PBMCs, mostly from graft donor cells, sampled 360 days after TCRalphabeta/CD19-depleted stem cell transplant. The sequence came from a male patient younger than 18 who had a stem cell transplant for acute lymphoblastic leukemia, so the T cells may come from the graft donor. The V and J genes are TRBV13 and TRBJ2-7, with D perhaps being TRBD1 or TRBD2 (5 bases each). The CDR3 here is CASSLHRDAYLDEQYF. DNA for the CDR3: TGTGCCAGCAGCCTTCACCGGGACGCCTACCTGGACGAGCAGTACTTC.